Sequencing of this T cell receptor (beta chain) was carried out in a study of identical twins. Study-wide points: Models underestimated TCR alpha sharing (out-of-frame) in monozygotic twins. Some out-of-frame alpha sequences were shared by twins, and these showed excess low generation probability.

Germline-derived CDR1 and CDR2 are MNHNS and SASEGT. This CDR3 is 15 amino acids long. V shed 6 bases and J shed 7 bases, with 19 bases lying between them. This clonotype occurred a few times. Its antigen is unknown. Template switching (which added a universal primer site) was used, and cDNA carried unique molecular identifiers. TCRdb redid the calling of the 5' RACE reads with MiXCR, one entry per CDR3 protein. The table has a few hundred thousand distinct CDR3 sequences, 9% to 10% seen once. These sequences were also reported in another study, on yellow fever vaccine responses in identical twins.

The V and J genes are TRBV6-1 and TRBJ2-1; either TRBD1 or TRBD2 may fit D (5 bases each). The TCR comes from a woman under 30 in good health. The sample taken for sequencing was PBMCs. CDR3 nucleotides: TGTGCCAGCAGGATGGCTGATCTGAGGGGAAATGAGCAGTTCTTC. It yields the protein CASRMADLRGNEQFF.